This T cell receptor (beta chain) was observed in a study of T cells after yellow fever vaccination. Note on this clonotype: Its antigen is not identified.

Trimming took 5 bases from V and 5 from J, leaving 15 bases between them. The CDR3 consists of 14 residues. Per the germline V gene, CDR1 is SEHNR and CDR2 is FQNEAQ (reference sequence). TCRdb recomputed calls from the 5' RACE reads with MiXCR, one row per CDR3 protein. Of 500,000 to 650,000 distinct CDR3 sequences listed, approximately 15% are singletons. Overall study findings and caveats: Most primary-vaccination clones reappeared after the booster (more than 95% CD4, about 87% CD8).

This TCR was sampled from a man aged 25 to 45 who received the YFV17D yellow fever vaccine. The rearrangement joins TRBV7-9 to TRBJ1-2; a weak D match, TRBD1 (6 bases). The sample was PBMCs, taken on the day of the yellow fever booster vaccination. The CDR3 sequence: CASSHPDRNYGYTF. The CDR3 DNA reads TGTGCCAGCAGCCACCCCGACAGGAATTATGGCTACACCTTC.